Each of the 31 T cell receptor beta chains below was sequenced from the same sample in a study of response to subunit inactivated influenza vaccine. MiXCR, applied by TCRdb to the RT-PCR reads, yields one record per CDR3 protein. Seen here are 650,000 to 800,000 distinct CDR3 sequences, around 14% observed once, and the top ten hold approximately 7%. Specimen: PBMCs from blood, collected 14 to 15 days before vaccination. The origin of the receptors is a middle-aged man who received an inactivated influenza vaccine.

This clonotype was observed a few times. This chain joins TRBV20-1 and TRBJ2-1; weak D call: TRBD1 (7 bases). V was cut by 0 bases and J by 4 bases, with 22 bases left in between. CDR1 and CDR2 from the germline V gene are DFQATT and SNEGSKA (reference sequence). The CDR3 extends over 18 amino acids. The CDR3 loop reads CSARDTKTAGGLYNEQFF. The CDR3 nucleotides read TGCAGTGCTAGAGATACCAAAACCGCAGGGGGGCTTTACAATGAGCAGTTCTTC.

This rearrangement joins TRBV7-8 to TRBJ2-7, with TRBD1 matching over 9 bases. The CDR3 runs 15 residues. In germline, CDR1 is SGHVS, CDR2 FQNEAQ. Trimming cost V 6 bases and J 3 bases; bases outside gene matches: 9. CDR3 protein: CASRGQGQGYYEQYF. Written as DNA, the CDR3 is TGTGCCAGCAGAGGGCAGGGACAGGGTTACTACGAGCAGTACTTC.

This clonotype was counted at least ten times. The chain links TRBV5-1 to TRBJ2-2, with no clear D. CDR3 length: 17 residues. Germline-derived CDR1 and CDR2 are SGHRS and YFSETQ. V dropped 2 bases and J dropped 1 base, with 15 bases sitting between them. CDR3: CASSLVARSLNTGELFF. CDR3 sequence (DNA): TGCGCCAGCAGCTTAGTGGCAAGGTCCTTGAACACCGGGGAGCTGTTTTTT.

The chain uses TRBV4-3 and TRBJ2-1; possibly TRBD1 for D (5 bases). CDR3 length: 14 amino acids. Germline CDR1 reads LGHNA; CDR2 reads YSLEER. Deletions cut 2 bases from V and 10 bases from J, with 15 bases between. DNA for the CDR3: TGCGCCAGCAGCCAAAAAAAGGGGAATACAGAGCAGTTCTTC. Its protein is CASSQKKGNTEQFF.

This clonotype was seen repeatedly, ten times or more. Written as DNA, the CDR3 is TGTGCCAGCAGTCTGGGGCCATCGTTTAGAGGGGTTGTTGGAAAACTGTTTTTT. Its protein product is CASSLGPSFRGVVGKLFF. This sequence joins TRBV28 and TRBJ1-4; tentative D call: TRBD1 (5 bases). V lost 5 bases and J 10 bases, leaving 29 bases between the germline ends. This CDR3 contains 18 residues. Germline V lookup: CDR1 MDHEN, CDR2 SYDVKM.

J is TRBJ1-6 and V is TRBV10-3; 8 bases match TRBD1. The junction had 5 bases not matched to a gene; V was cut back by 6 bases and J by 7 bases. There are 14 residues in the CDR3. Germline V lookup: CDR1 ENHRY, CDR2 SYGVKD. CDR3 residues: CAIRGDRSNSPLHF. The DNA for the CDR3 is TGTGCCATCAGAGGGGACAGGTCGAATTCACCCCTCCACTTT.

This clonotype turned up a few times. This sequence joins TRBV4-2 and TRBJ2-7; no definite D call. Trimming removed 0 bases from V and 4 bases from J, with 16 bases in between. Germline V lookup: CDR1 LGHNA, CDR2 YNFKEQ. CDR3 length: 16 residues. DNA of the CDR3: TGTGCCAGCAGCCAAGATTCTACTGGGGTGGGGTACGAGCAGTACTTC. It is translated as CASSQDSTGVGYEQYF.

There are many counts of this clonotype. This rearrangement joins TRBV12-3 or TRBV12-4 to TRBJ2-1; 7 positions match TRBD2. J lost 6 bases, V lost 5 bases, and 4 bases had no gene match. The CDR3 is made up of 13 amino acids. In DNA form, the CDR3 reads TGTGCCAGCAGTAGCGGGGCCTCCAATGAGCAGTTCTTC. Translation: CASSSGASNEQFF.

The sample holds a few counts of this clonotype. The chain couples TRBV29-1 to TRBJ2-1, with 11 positions matching TRBD2. CDR1 and CDR2 (germline): SQVTM, ANQGSEA. This CDR3 is built from 13 residues. CDR3 sequence: CSSTSGSYNEQFF. The CDR3, as DNA: TGCAGTAGTACTAGCGGGAGCTACAATGAGCAGTTCTTC.

The V call is TRBV5-1, the J call TRBJ2-3; 11 nucleotides agree with TRBD1. Germline V gene lookup returns CDR1 SGHRS and CDR2 YFSETQ. J was trimmed by 4 bases and V by 4 bases; bases with no gene match: 5. This CDR3 is built from 15 residues. The DNA for the CDR3 is TGCGCCAGCAGCGACCGGACAGGGGGCGCAGATACGCAGTATTTT. Amino acid sequence: CASSDRTGGADTQYF.

The genes are TRBV6-5 and TRBJ2-5; 10 bases match TRBD1. This CDR3 is built from 16 residues. In germline, CDR1 is MNHEY, CDR2 SVGAGI. V was clipped by 4 bases and J by 4 bases; unmatched bases: 9. The DNA of the CDR3 is TGTGCCAGCAGTTTAGCCGGGACAGGGGCTCGAGAGACCCAGTACTTC. Amino acids: CASSLAGTGARETQYF.

This clonotype was detected only a few times. The chain links TRBV6-2 or TRBV6-3 to TRBJ2-1; the D is unclear. V lost 5 bases and J lost 5, with 19 bases in between. The CDR3 consists of 16 residues. In germline, CDR1 is MNHEY, CDR2 SVGEGT. For the CDR3, the DNA is TGTGCCAGCAGTACCCGGACGGTTTTGGTGGACAATGAGCAGTTCTTC. This gives the protein CASSTRTVLVDNEQFF.

This clonotype was picked up many times. This chain joins TRBV27 and TRBJ1-1; 9 nucleotides match TRBD1. V was clipped by 8 bases and J by 1 base; unmatched bases: 5. The CDR3 runs to 14 residues. Per germline, CDR1 MNHEY and CDR2 SMNVEV (reference sequence). The CDR3 nucleotides are TGTGCCAGCTGGACAGGGGATTGGAACACTGAAGCTTTCTTT. Its protein product is CASWTGDWNTEAFF.

This chain links TRBV20-1 with TRBJ2-7, with 10 bases fitting TRBD2. The V segment lost 7 bases and the J segment 6 bases; nucleotides outside the gene matches: 6. This CDR3 comprises 12 residues. The germline gives CDR1 DFQATT, CDR2 SNEGSKA (reference sequence). The CDR3 is CSGLAGLGEQYF. CDR3 nucleotides: TGCAGTGGACTAGCGGGCCTCGGCGAGCAGTACTTC.

The genes are TRBV12-3 or TRBV12-4 and TRBJ2-2, with D perhaps TRBD2 (7 bases). V was shortened by 6 bases and J by 5 bases, with 10 bases between the two germline ends. CDR3 length: 13 residues. CDR3 residues: CASRRGGTGELFF. The CDR3 DNA sequence: TGTGCCAGCAGGAGGGGGGGGACCGGGGAGCTGTTTTTT.

This clonotype was counted a few times. The V and J genes are TRBV7-4 and TRBJ2-3; 7 positions agree with TRBD2. This CDR3 comprises 17 residues. Per germline, CDR1 SGHVT and CDR2 SQSDAQ. V lost 5 bases, J lost 3 bases, and 14 bases stayed unmatched. Here the CDR3 DNA reads TGTGCCAGCAGCGTTAAGGTTGGCGGGAGCGCGACAGATACGCAGTATTTT. Its translation: CASSVKVGGSATDTQYF.

V gene TRBV12-3 or TRBV12-4 combines with J gene TRBJ1-2, with 8 bases identical to TRBD1. The J segment lost 7 bases and the V segment lost 5 bases, leaving 9 bases of the junction unmatched. The CDR3 runs 14 residues. CDR3 protein: CASSAQGARGGYTF. For the CDR3, the DNA is TGTGCCAGCAGTGCGCAGGGGGCACGGGGTGGCTACACCTTC.

In this sample, this clonotype turned up a few times. The chain recombines TRBV30 with TRBJ1-2; D ambiguous. Trimming cost V 8 bases and J 6 bases, with 25 bases left between them. Germline V gives CDR1 GTSNPN, CDR2 SVGIG (reference sequence). The CDR3 covers 15 residues. Here the CDR3 DNA reads TGTGCCGCCCCGAGTGGCCCTGGGAGGGTTGATGGCTACACCTTC. Protein: CAAPSGPGRVDGYTF.

The rearrangement joins TRBV5-1 to TRBJ1-1, with 9 nucleotides matching TRBD1. This CDR3 spans 16 amino acids. Looked up from germline, CDR1 is SGHRS and CDR2 is YFSETQ. With 4 bases clipped from V and 5 bases from J, the junction kept 12 bases outside the gene matches. The chain's CDR3 is CASSAHSPGQGTEAFF. DNA of the CDR3: TGCGCCAGCAGCGCCCACTCCCCGGGACAGGGAACTGAAGCTTTCTTT.

The table lists this clonotype with a few counts. The gene calls are TRBV15 and TRBJ1-4, with 9 positions matching TRBD1. There are 14 residues in the CDR3. Trimming cost V 5 bases and J 7 bases; bases outside gene matches: 5. Germline V gene lookup returns CDR1 LNHNV and CDR2 YYDKDF (reference sequence). CDR3 residues: CATSQNRGREKLFF. Here the CDR3 DNA reads TGTGCCACCAGCCAAAACAGGGGGCGTGAAAAACTGTTTTTT.

This chain joins TRBV10-3 and TRBJ2-5; D may be TRBD1 or TRBD2 (5 bases each). Trimming pared 5 bases from V and 0 bases from J, leaving 13 bases between. Per germline, CDR1 ENHRY and CDR2 SYGVKD. CDR3 length: 15 amino acids. CDR3: CAISSPGTYQETQYF. The DNA for the CDR3 is TGTGCCATCAGTAGCCCCGGGACCTACCAAGAGACCCAGTACTTC.

This clonotype occurred many times. The chain uses TRBV24-1 and TRBJ2-1, with D perhaps being TRBD1 or TRBD2 (5 bases each). V was clipped by 3 bases and J by 3 bases, with 14 bases between them. The CDR3 length is 16 residues. The germline CDR1 and CDR2 sequences are KGHDR and SFDVKD. For the CDR3, the DNA is TGTGCCACCAGTGATGGGACGGATGGATACTACAATGAGCAGTTCTTC. Translating gives CATSDGTDGYYNEQFF.

V is TRBV5-6 and J is TRBJ2-1; TRBD2 aligns across 9 bases. Germline V CDR1 and CDR2: SGHDT, YYEEEE. V was pared by 0 bases and J by 4 bases, with 11 bases of the junction left unmatched. This CDR3 contains 18 residues. CDR3 protein: CASSLDGLREGPYNEQFF. CDR3 DNA sequence: TGTGCCAGCAGCTTGGATGGGTTGCGGGAGGGCCCGTACAATGAGCAGTTCTTC.

This sequence joins TRBV20-1 and TRBJ2-2; perhaps TRBD2 as D (5 bases). V was cut by 0 bases and J by 6 bases, with 11 bases left in between. The germline gives CDR1 DFQATT, CDR2 SNEGSKA (reference sequence). The CDR3 runs 14 residues. CDR3 DNA sequence: TGCAGTGCTAGAGATCGTTGGGAGTCCGGGGAGCTGTTTTTT. This codes for CSARDRWESGELFF.

This clonotype was detected once. This chain joins TRBV29-1 and TRBJ1-2; tentatively, D is TRBD1 (5 bases). The V end lost 5 bases, the J end lost 7 bases, and 17 bases lay between the germline ends. Germline V lookup: CDR1 SQVTM, CDR2 ANQGSEA. This CDR3 is 13 amino acids long. CDR3 sequence reads: CSVNSGVGVGYTF. The CDR3, as DNA: TGCAGCGTTAACTCGGGGGTAGGGGTTGGCTACACCTTC.

The chain couples TRBV12-3 or TRBV12-4 to TRBJ2-4, with a weak D call TRBD2 (6 bases). V was pared by 5 bases and J by 9 bases, with 11 bases between. CDR3 size: 12 residues. CDR3: CASSKGTFIQYF. In DNA, the CDR3 is TGTGCCAGCAGTAAGGGGACTTTCATTCAGTACTTC.

This sequence joins TRBV4-3 and TRBJ2-1; 14 nucleotides line up with TRBD2. The length of the CDR3 is 13 residues. Germline V CDR1 and CDR2: LGHNA, YSLEER. J gave up 12 bases and V 3 bases, and 1 base lay outside the gene matches. This CDR3 reads CASSHGLAGGQFF. The CDR3 DNA reads as TGCGCCAGCAGCCACGGACTAGCGGGAGGGCAGTTCTTC.

This clonotype has ten or more counts. The chain employs TRBV12-3 or TRBV12-4 and TRBJ1-1, with D possibly being TRBD1 (5 bases). This CDR3 contains 14 residues. The V end was cut by 8 bases, the J end by 1 base, with 14 bases between. Written as DNA, the CDR3 is TGTGCCAGCCTACACGGGACGGGGAACACTGAAGCTTTCTTT. This codes for CASLHGTGNTEAFF.

In DNA form, the CDR3 reads TGCAGTGCTAGAAATCGCGGGAGCAGGCGTCATGAGCAGTTCTTC. Translation: CSARNRGSRRHEQFF. This chain links TRBV20-1 with TRBJ2-1, with 7 bases aligning to TRBD2. V was pared by 2 bases and J by 8 bases, with 12 bases of the junction left unmatched. This CDR3 spans 15 amino acids. Germline V lookup: CDR1 DFQATT, CDR2 SNEGSKA (reference sequence).

This clonotype showed up just a few times. The chain recombines TRBV29-1 with TRBJ2-3, with 11 bases matching TRBD1. V shed 5 bases, J shed 4 bases, and the junction held 11 bases outside the gene matches. Germline CDR1 and CDR2: SQVTM and ANQGSEA. CDR3 length equals 16 residues. CDR3 DNA sequence: TGCAGCGTTATTCATTTTGGACAGGGGGCCTCAGATACGCAGTATTTT. Translating it yields CSVIHFGQGASDTQYF.

The V gene is TRBV20-1, the J gene TRBJ2-5, with D unresolved. Germline V gene data show CDR1 as DFQATT and CDR2 as SNEGSKA (reference sequence). The CDR3 runs 13 residues. V was shortened by 3 bases and J by 4 bases, with 12 bases between the two germline ends. The CDR3 DNA reads as TGCAGTGCTAGGGAGTTGGCGAGAGAGACCCAGTACTTC. Its protein product is CSARELARETQYF.